The 30 T cell receptor beta chains in this list originate from one sample, sequenced in a study of T cell responses to AZD1222 COVID-19 vaccine. Profiled with immunoSEQ multiplex PCR; TCRdb holds only in-frame clones, not every one. Among about 94,000 clones, roughly 88% were seen once, and the ten largest hold 10% to 15%. The sample was peripheral blood, taken on day 0 of AZD1222 vaccination. The receptor source for this set is an adult in good health.

The chain couples TRBV30 to TRBJ1-5; D gene uncertain. CDR1 GTSNPN and CDR2 SVGIG come from the germline V gene (reference sequence). The CDR3 runs to 13 residues. Trimming pared 2 bases from V and 7 bases from J, leaving 12 bases between. CDR3 loop: CAWSLGFNQPQHF. CDR3 in DNA: TGTGCCTGGAGTCTAGGTTTCAACCAGCCCCAGCATTTT.

The chain joins TRBV9 to TRBJ1-3, with 8 bases aligning to TRBD1. This CDR3 contains 17 residues. Germline V gene lookup returns CDR1 SGDLS and CDR2 YYNGEE. V lost 4 bases and J lost 0; bases outside the gene matches: 9. The CDR3 DNA reads as TGTGCCAGCAGCTTTAGACAGGGGCCCAGCTCTGGAAACACCATATATTTT. It specifies CASSFRQGPSSGNTIYF. The variable domain in full, completed from reference TRBV9 and TRBJ1-3, reads DSGVTQTPKHLITATGQRVTLRCSPRSGDLSVYWYQQSLDQGLQFLIQYYNGEERAKGNILERFSAQQFPDLHSELNLSSLELGDSALYFCASSFRQGPSSGNTIYFGEGSWLTVV.

This chain connects TRBV4-2 to TRBJ2-7, with 8 bases identical to TRBD1. Looked up from germline, CDR1 is LGHNA and CDR2 is YNFKEQ. The CDR3 spans 16 residues. V dropped 0 bases and J dropped 2; count of bases not matched to a gene: 6. The CDR3 is CASSQDHGTGAYEQYF. The CDR3 DNA follows: TGTGCCAGCAGCCAAGATCACGGGACAGGTGCCTACGAGCAGTACTTC.

This clone was picked up a small number of times. This chain connects TRBV25-1 to TRBJ2-6; 7 bases fit TRBD2. V lost 5 bases to trimming and J lost 0 bases; unmatched junction nucleotides: 1. Germline CDR1 MGHDK, CDR2 SYGVNS. CDR3 size: 15 residues. CDR3 sequence: CASSTGGSGANVLTF. The CDR3 region has the DNA TGTGCCAGCAGTACGGGGGGCTCTGGGGCCAACGTCCTGACTTTC.

The V call is TRBV11-2, the J call TRBJ1-6; no clear D. Trimming took off 0 bases at V and 10 bases at J, with 4 bases between the two ends. In germline, CDR1 is SGHAT, CDR2 FQNNGV. The CDR3 extends over 12 amino acids. This CDR3 is CASSLDWSPLHF. CDR3 nucleotide sequence: TGTGCCAGCAGCTTAGATTGGTCACCCCTCCACTTT. Drawing the rest from reference TRBV11-2 and TRBJ1-6, the complete variable domain is EAGVAQSPRYKIIEKRQSVAFWCNPISGHATLYWYQQILGQGPKLLIQFQNNGVVDDSQLPKDRFSAERLKGVDSTLKIQPAKLEDSAVYLCASSLDWSPLHFGNGTRLTVT.

The V call is TRBV18, the J call TRBJ2-7, with 7 bases identical to TRBD1. Germline values: CDR1 KGHSH, CDR2 LQKENI. Losses at the gene ends were 3 bases for V and 2 bases for J; bases not matched to a gene: 1. The CDR3 consists of 13 residues. CDR3 amino acids: CASSPGQTYEQYF. The DNA of the CDR3 is TGTGCCAGCTCACCGGGACAGACCTACGAGCAGTACTTC.

This clone was detected once. The V and J genes are TRBV7-8 and TRBJ2-5, with 9 bases fitting TRBD2. CDR1 and CDR2 (germline): SGHVS, FQNEAQ. V dropped 5 bases and J dropped 2; count of bases not matched to a gene: 9. CDR3 size: 16 residues. This CDR3 reads CASSVTALAGQETQYF. The DNA for the CDR3 is TGTGCCAGCAGCGTTACAGCGCTAGCGGGGCAAGAGACCCAGTACTTC.

The rearrangement links TRBV3-1 (or the pseudogene TRBV3-2) to TRBJ2-3; no firm D call. Trimming cost V 5 bases and J 3 bases, with 15 bases left between them. Per the germline V gene, CDR1 is LGHDT and CDR2 is YNNKEL (reference sequence). The CDR3 extends over 15 amino acids. DNA of the CDR3: TGTGCCAGCAGCGCGGCCCGCGAATCAACAGATACGCAGTATTTT. Protein product: CASSAARESTDTQYF.

The chain combines TRBV5-4 with TRBJ2-5; no firm D call. The V end lost 4 bases, the J end lost 2 bases, and 18 bases lay between the germline ends. The CDR3 loop spans 16 amino acids. The germline V gene has CDR1 SGHNT and CDR2 YYREEE (reference sequence). The chain's CDR3 is CASSPGLSRSQETQYF. Written as DNA, the CDR3 is TGTGCCAGCAGCCCGGGTCTCTCAAGGAGTCAAGAGACCCAGTACTTC.

The genes are TRBV19 and TRBJ1-6, with a weak D call TRBD1 (5 bases). The CDR3 runs 13 residues. V dropped 10 bases and J dropped 7 bases, with 14 bases sitting between them. The V gene's germline CDR1 is LNHDA and CDR2 SQIVND (reference sequence). The CDR3 DNA reads as TGTGCCACCCGTGCGGGGCCCAATTCACCCCTCCACTTT. Translated: CATRAGPNSPLHF.

The chain combines TRBV11-2 with TRBJ2-7; D not resolved. V was cut by 6 bases and J by 0 bases, with 15 bases left in between. This CDR3 contains 15 residues. Germline V gene data show CDR1 as SGHAT and CDR2 as FQNNGV. Written as DNA, the CDR3 is TGTGCCAGCAGTCAATACTCCGGCGTCTCCTACGAGCAGTACTTC. It encodes CASSQYSGVSYEQYF. Full variable domain (missing parts from reference TRBV11-2 and TRBJ2-7): EAGVAQSPRYKIIEKRQSVAFWCNPISGHATLYWYQQILGQGPKLLIQFQNNGVVDDSQLPKDRFSAERLKGVDSTLKIQPAKLEDSAVYLCASSQYSGVSYEQYFGPGTRLTVT.

This chain links TRBV6-2 or TRBV6-3 with TRBJ1-5; the D gene is possibly TRBD1 (5 bases). This CDR3 has 13 amino acids. Germline V CDR1 and CDR2: MNHEY, SVGEGT. V gave up 4 bases and J gave up 3 bases, with 7 bases separating them. The CDR3 loop is CASSLDINQPQHF. The CDR3 nucleotides are TGTGCCAGCAGTTTGGACATCAATCAGCCCCAGCATTTT.

J is TRBJ1-1 and V is TRBV15; 8 bases are a match to TRBD1. The CDR3 extends over 15 amino acids. The V gene end was trimmed by 1 base and the J gene end by 4 bases; junction bases not matched to a gene: 5. Germline V gene lookup returns CDR1 LNHNV and CDR2 YYDKDF (reference sequence). The CDR3 DNA sequence: TGTGCCACCAGCAGAGCCCCGACAGGGGCCACTGAAGCTTTCTTT. It codes for CATSRAPTGATEAFF.

The gene calls are TRBV4-1 and TRBJ2-3, with 7 bases lining up with TRBD1. Germline V gene data show CDR1 as MGHRA and CDR2 as YSYEKL. The length of the CDR3 is 17 residues. V gave up 0 bases and J gave up 6 bases; unmatched junction bases: 12. CDR3: CASSQENRGSNTDTQYF. The DNA for the CDR3 is TGCGCCAGCAGCCAAGAGAACAGGGGCTCAAATACGGATACGCAGTATTTT.

This chain joins TRBV11-2 and TRBJ2-7, with unresolved D. Trimming cost V 1 base and J 3 bases, with 13 bases left between them. CDR1 is SGHAT, CDR2 FQNNGV, per germline. The CDR3 is 15 residues long. The CDR3: CASSLGLLSNYEQYF. The CDR3 coding sequence is TGTGCCAGCAGCTTAGGTCTCCTATCCAACTACGAGCAGTACTTC.

The chain recombines TRBV2 with TRBJ1-1; D not resolved. Per germline, CDR1 SNHLY and CDR2 FYNNEI. This CDR3 is built from 13 residues. Trimming removed 3 bases from V and 4 bases from J, with 9 bases in between. CDR3 residues: CASSEGLPTEAFF. The CDR3, as DNA: TGTGCCAGCAGTGAGGGTCTTCCCACTGAAGCTTTCTTT.

The chain joins TRBV10-2 to TRBJ2-5, with 8 bases identical to TRBD1. Germline-derived CDR1 and CDR2 are WSHSY and SAAADI. The ends lost 6 bases at V and 4 bases at J; junction bases unmatched: 7. This CDR3 has 14 amino acids. The CDR3 DNA reads TGCGCCAGCAGCAGCGGACAGGGAAGAGAGACCCAGTACTTC. This sequence encodes CASSSGQGRETQYF.

The chain recombines TRBV4-3 with TRBJ1-6; a weak D match, TRBD1 (6 bases). The germline V and J ends were trimmed by 0 bases and 0 bases, with 9 bases remaining between them. CDR1 is LGHNA, CDR2 YSLEER, per germline. CDR3 size: 17 residues. The CDR3 here is CASSQDPRGSYNSPLHF. DNA for the CDR3: TGCGCCAGCAGCCAAGATCCCAGGGGCTCCTATAATTCACCCCTCCACTTT.

This clone occurred a few times. J is TRBJ2-3 and V is TRBV4-1; D call uncertain. This CDR3 spans 12 amino acids. V was shortened by 1 base and J by 5 bases, with 4 bases between the two germline ends. Germline assignment: CDR1 MGHRA and CDR2 YSYEKL. CDR3 sequence reads: CASSQVEDTQYF. CDR3 sequence (DNA): TGCGCCAGCAGCCAAGTGGAAGATACGCAGTATTTT.

This clone was detected only a few times. This chain joins TRBV19 and TRBJ2-1; 7 nucleotides match TRBD2. Germline CDR1 is LNHDA and CDR2 is SQIVND (reference sequence). CDR3 length: 16 amino acids. J was trimmed by 6 bases and V by 2 bases; bases with no gene match: 10. The CDR3 spells CASSIRATSALNEQFF. CDR3 nucleotide sequence: TGTGCCAGTAGTATAAGAGCTACTAGCGCTCTCAATGAGCAGTTCTTC.

J is TRBJ1-2 and V is TRBV19; D is ambiguous. CDR3 length: 15 residues. V shed 4 bases and J shed 4 bases, with 16 bases lying between them. Per the germline V gene, CDR1 is LNHDA and CDR2 is SQIVND (reference sequence). The CDR3 protein is CASSSVNGITYGYTF. In nucleotides, the CDR3 is TGTGCCAGTAGTAGCGTAAACGGGATCACCTATGGCTACACCTTC.

J is TRBJ2-1 and V is TRBV9; 10 bases are a match to TRBD2. The CDR3 is made up of 15 amino acids. Unmatched junction bases numbered 0, after V lost 3 bases and J lost 0 bases. The germline V gene encodes CDR1 SGDLS and CDR2 YYNGEE. DNA for the CDR3: TGTGCCAGCAGCGCTAGCGGGGGCTCCTACAATGAGCAGTTCTTC. Protein sequence: CASSASGGSYNEQFF.

V is TRBV19 and J is TRBJ1-2; D gene uncertain. The V gene's germline CDR1 is LNHDA and CDR2 SQIVND (reference sequence). V was pared by 6 bases and J by 4 bases, with 9 bases between. CDR3 length equals 12 residues. CDR3 nucleotide sequence: TGTGCCAGTAGGACACGAACCTATGGCTACACCTTC. Its translation is CASRTRTYGYTF. Together with reference TRBV19 and TRBJ1-2, the CDR3 gives the full variable domain: DGGITQSPKYLFRKEGQNVTLSCEQNLNHDAMYWYRQDPGQGLRLIYYSQIVNDFQKGDIAEGYSVSREKKESFPLTVTSAQKNPTAFYLCASRTRTYGYTFGSGTRLTVV.

V is TRBV19 and J is TRBJ1-5; no clear D. Germline V gene sequence: CDR1 LNHDA, CDR2 SQIVND (reference sequence). This CDR3 is 12 amino acids long. V was trimmed by 5 bases and J by 4 bases, leaving 6 bases between them. CDR3 loop: CASSGFNQPQHF. CDR3 nucleotides: TGTGCCAGTAGTGGCTTTAATCAGCCCCAGCATTTT.

V and J are TRBV7-6 and TRBJ2-3; the match to TRBD2 covers 15 bases. Germline assignment: CDR1 SGHVS and CDR2 FNYEAQ. CDR3 length equals 18 residues. V lost 5 bases, J lost 0 bases, and 6 bases stayed unmatched. CDR3 in amino acids: CASSPGLAGGGSTDTQYF. The CDR3 coding sequence is TGTGCCAGCAGCCCCGGACTAGCGGGGGGGGGTAGCACAGATACGCAGTATTTT.

The V gene is TRBV7-9, the J gene TRBJ1-2; D is undetermined. Germline CDR1 and CDR2: SEHNR and FQNEAQ (reference sequence). Trimming took 4 bases from V and 4 from J, leaving 13 bases between them. The CDR3 totals 14 residues. CDR3 residues: CASSSPREGYGYTF. CDR3 in DNA: TGTGCCAGCAGCTCTCCTAGGGAGGGCTATGGCTACACCTTC.

The chain is built from TRBV6-2 or TRBV6-3 and TRBJ2-2, with 8 positions matching TRBD1. CDR3 length: 14 amino acids. The junction had 4 bases not matched to a gene; V was cut back by 4 bases and J by 6 bases. Germline V lookup: CDR1 MNHEY, CDR2 SVGEGT. The CDR3 bases are TGTGCCAGCAGTTCGACAGGGGCGGCCGGGGAGCTGTTTTTT. Protein sequence: CASSSTGAAGELFF.

V is TRBV7-6 and J is TRBJ2-1, with TRBD1 identical over 7 bases. The junction had 25 bases not matched to a gene; V was cut back by 5 bases and J by 6 bases. Germline CDR1 SGHVS, CDR2 FNYEAQ. The CDR3 consists of 20 residues. The CDR3 loop reads CASSLPGQEGPGHIRNEQFF. DNA of the CDR3: TGTGCCAGCAGCCTCCCCGGACAGGAAGGTCCGGGTCATATACGCAATGAGCAGTTCTTC. The full variable domain, in which reference TRBV7-6 and TRBJ2-1 provide the parts outside the CDR3, is GAGVSQSPRYKVTKRGQDVALRCDPISGHVSLYWYRQALGQGPEFLTYFNYEAQQDKSGLPNDRFSAERPEGSISTLTIQRTEQRDSAMYRCASSLPGQEGPGHIRNEQFFGPGTRLTVL.

This chain joins TRBV4-2 and TRBJ2-4, with a tentative D call TRBD1 (6 bases). Trimming stripped 3 bases from V and 0 bases from J, with 12 bases between. Germline values: CDR1 LGHNA, CDR2 YNFKEQ. The CDR3 runs 16 residues. The CDR3: CASSQDQGLAKNIQYF. Written as DNA, the CDR3 is TGTGCCAGCAGCCAGGATCAGGGGCTAGCCAAAAACATTCAGTACTTC.

The chain links TRBV2 to TRBJ2-3; a weak D match, TRBD2 (6 bases). CDR1 is SNHLY, CDR2 FYNNEI, per germline. Trimming left V 2 bases short and J 1 base short, with 10 bases between. CDR3 length: 15 residues. CDR3 loop: CASSEPGLGTDTQYF. The DNA for the CDR3 is TGTGCCAGCAGTGAACCGGGACTTGGCACAGATACGCAGTATTTT.